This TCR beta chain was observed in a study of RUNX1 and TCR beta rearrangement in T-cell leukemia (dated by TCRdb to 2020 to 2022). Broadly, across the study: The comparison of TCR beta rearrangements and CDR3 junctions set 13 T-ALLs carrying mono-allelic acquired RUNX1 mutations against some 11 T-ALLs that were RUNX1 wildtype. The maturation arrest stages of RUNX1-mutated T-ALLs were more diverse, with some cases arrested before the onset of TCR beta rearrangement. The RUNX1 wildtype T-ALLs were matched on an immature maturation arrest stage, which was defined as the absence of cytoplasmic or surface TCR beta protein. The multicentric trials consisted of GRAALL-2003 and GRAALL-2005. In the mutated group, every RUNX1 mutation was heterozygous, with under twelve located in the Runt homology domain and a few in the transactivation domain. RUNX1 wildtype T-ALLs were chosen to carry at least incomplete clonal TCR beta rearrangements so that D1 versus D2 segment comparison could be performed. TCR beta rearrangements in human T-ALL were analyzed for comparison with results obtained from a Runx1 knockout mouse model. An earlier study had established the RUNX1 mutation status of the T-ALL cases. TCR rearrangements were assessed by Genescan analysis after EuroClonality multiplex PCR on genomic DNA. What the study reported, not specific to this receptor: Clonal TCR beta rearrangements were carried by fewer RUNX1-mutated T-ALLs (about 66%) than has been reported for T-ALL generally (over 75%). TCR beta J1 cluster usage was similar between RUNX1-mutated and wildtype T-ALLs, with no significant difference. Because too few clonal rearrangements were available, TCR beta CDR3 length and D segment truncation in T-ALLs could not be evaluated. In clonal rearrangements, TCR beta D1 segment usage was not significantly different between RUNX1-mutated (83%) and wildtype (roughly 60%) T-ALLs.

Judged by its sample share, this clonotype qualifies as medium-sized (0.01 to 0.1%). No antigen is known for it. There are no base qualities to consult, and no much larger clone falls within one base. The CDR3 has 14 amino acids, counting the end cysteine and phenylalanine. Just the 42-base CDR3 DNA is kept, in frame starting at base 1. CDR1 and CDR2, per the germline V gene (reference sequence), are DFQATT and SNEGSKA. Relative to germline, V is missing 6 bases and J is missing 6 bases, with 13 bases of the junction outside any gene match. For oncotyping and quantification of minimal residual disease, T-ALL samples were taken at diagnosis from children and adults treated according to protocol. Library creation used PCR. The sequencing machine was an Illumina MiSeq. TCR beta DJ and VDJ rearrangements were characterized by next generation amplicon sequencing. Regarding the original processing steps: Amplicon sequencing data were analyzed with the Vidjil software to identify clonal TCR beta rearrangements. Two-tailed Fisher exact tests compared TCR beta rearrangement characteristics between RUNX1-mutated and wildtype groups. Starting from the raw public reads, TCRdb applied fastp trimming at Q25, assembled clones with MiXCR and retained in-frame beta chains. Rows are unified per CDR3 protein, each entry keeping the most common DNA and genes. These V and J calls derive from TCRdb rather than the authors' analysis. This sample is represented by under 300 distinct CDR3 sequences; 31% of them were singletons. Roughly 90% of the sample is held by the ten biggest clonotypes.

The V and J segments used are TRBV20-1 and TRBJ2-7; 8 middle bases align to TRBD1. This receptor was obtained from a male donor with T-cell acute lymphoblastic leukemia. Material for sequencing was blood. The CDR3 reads CSATNRDRLSEQYF. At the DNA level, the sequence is TGCAGTGCCACAAACCGGGACAGGTTATCCGAGCAGTACTTC.